This T cell receptor (beta chain) was obtained from a study of T cells in Graves' hyperthyroidism and ophthalmopathy. PBMCs were collected from an approximately 9.4 ml volume of fresh peripheral blood. Germline V lookup: CDR1 LGHDT, CDR2 YNNKEL (reference sequence). This CDR3 comprises 16 residues. Unmatched junction bases numbered 5, after V lost 0 bases and J lost 7 bases. In its sample, this clonotype was seen many times. Amplification of TCR beta CDR3 regions was performed using RNA transcripts as template. The HTBI primer set was used in a first-round RT-PCR of the TCR CDR3. Each CDR3 protein gets one entry after TCRdb re-called the multiplex PCR reads with MiXCR. The profile shows more than 300,000 distinct CDR3 sequences, 15% to 20% of them singletons.

The origin of this receptor is a woman in her twenties or thirties with Graves' hyperthyroidism that later progressed to Graves' ophthalmopathy. The chain couples TRBV3-1 to TRBJ1-6, with 8 bases lining up with TRBD1. The source material was blood. CDR3 in amino acids: CASSQDRTGSNSPLHF. The DNA of the CDR3 is TGTGCCAGCAGCCAAGATCGGACAGGGTCCAATTCACCCCTCCACTTT.